This T cell receptor beta chain was retrieved from a study of OX40 agonist ivuxolimab in advanced cancers. On the study more broadly: The dose-escalation cohort had hepatocellular carcinoma, melanoma, renal cell or head and neck cancer. Overall study results and limits: CD8+ T cells (on average) carried more expanded clones than CD4+ T cells. Several nonresponders also turned out to have low normalized T-cell clonal expansion.

Some clones are missing from TCRdb's copy, which holds only in-frame ones; the method was immunoSEQ multiplex PCR. The table lists roughly 28,000 clones, under 90% of them singletons. CDR3 length: 21 residues. This clone is judged medium-sized. Antigen unknown. The source is an adult with an advanced solid tumor such as melanoma, head and neck, liver or kidney cancer. V is TRBV21-1 and J is TRBJ1-1; TRBD1, the D gene given by the table, was not confirmed from the DNA. TRBV21-1 is designated a pseudogene. The sequencing used CD4+ or CD8+ T cells sorted from blood, collected in a trial of the OX40 agonist ivuxolimab. CDR3: CASSKVVPRVVGGGGHTEAFF. CDR3 DNA sequence: TGTGCCAGCAGCAAAGTAGTCCCTCGTGTCGTTGGGGGCGGCGGGCACACTGAAGCTTTCTTT.